The 24 T cell receptor beta chains reported below all come from one sample, sequenced in a study of blood T cell repertoires in COVID-19. This table comes from immunoSEQ multiplex PCR, and its TCRdb copy is limited to in-frame clones, with some not included. In the table there are 330,000 or so clones, approximately 90% of which are singletons. Sample: peripheral blood. Source of these receptors: a woman aged 60-75 years with COVID-19, enrolled during active disease.

The gene calls are TRBV18 and TRBJ2-2, with D possibly matching TRBD2 (5 bases). Germline CDR1 and CDR2: KGHSH and LQKENI. The length of the CDR3 is 15 residues. Between the trimmed V and J ends, which lost 3 bases and 4 bases, there was a span of 12 bases. In DNA, the CDR3 is TGTGCCAGCTCACCCAACAGCGGTGCCACCGGGGAGCTGTTTTTT. This encodes CASSPNSGATGELFF.

The CDR3 DNA follows: TGTGCCATCAGACAGGAGAACACCGGGGAGCTGTTTTTT. The encoded protein is CAIRQENTGELFF. The chain joins TRBV12-3 or TRBV12-4 to TRBJ2-2; D is possibly TRBD1 (6 bases). The V and J ends lost 10 bases and 1 base respectively, with 10 bases between them. The CDR3 has 13 amino acids.

The chain carries TRBV28 and TRBJ2-7; D is perhaps TRBD2 (6 bases). This CDR3 is 15 amino acids long. CDR1 and CDR2 from the germline V gene are MDHEN and SYDVKM. V gave up 3 bases and J gave up 0 bases, with 12 bases separating them. The CDR3, as DNA: TGTGCCAGCAGTTTCCTGGGGGACTTCTCCTACGAGCAGTACTTC. This gives the protein CASSFLGDFSYEQYF.

V usage is TRBV19 and J usage is TRBJ2-2, with D perhaps matching TRBD2 (5 bases). The V gene lost 1 base and the J gene lost 1 base, with 7 bases spanning the gap. The CDR3 sequence is 15 residues long. Germline lookup yields CDR1 LNHDA and CDR2 SQIVND (reference sequence). The CDR3 DNA sequence: TGTGCCAGTAGTATAGTGGCGGGGAACACCGGGGAGCTGTTTTTT. Protein: CASSIVAGNTGELFF.

The rearrangement uses TRBV10-1 and TRBJ1-1; D call uncertain. The germline V gene encodes CDR1 WNHNN and CDR2 SYGVQD (reference sequence). This CDR3 spans 14 amino acids. Between the trimmed V and J ends, which lost 3 bases and 6 bases, there was a span of 14 bases. The CDR3 nucleotides read TGCGCCAGCAGTGAATCGGGGAGACGTTCTGAAGCTTTCTTT. Its protein is CASSESGRRSEAFF.

The chain has TRBV6-5 and TRBJ1-2, with 10 positions matching TRBD1. This CDR3 region has 15 residues. Germline trimming cut 11 bases from V and 6 bases from J; bases unmatched to any gene: 15. Germline values: CDR1 MNHEY, CDR2 SVGAGI. The CDR3 sequence: CASGGGGQGLNGYTF. The CDR3 coding sequence is TGTGCCTCAGGGGGAGGGGGACAGGGGTTAAATGGCTACACCTTC.

The V and J genes are TRBV7-9 and TRBJ1-4; TRBD1 might be the D (6 bases). CDR1 SEHNR and CDR2 FQNEAQ come from the germline V gene (reference sequence). The CDR3 extends over 19 amino acids. Trimming shortened V by 5 bases and J by 6 bases, and 28 bases separated the two germline ends. CDR3 DNA sequence: TGTGCCAGCAGCCTACCACAGAGGCACAGGGCGGGGGCCTATGAAAAACTGTTTTTT. It encodes CASSLPQRHRAGAYEKLFF.

The chain employs TRBV28 and TRBJ2-5; possible D gene TRBD1, 5 bases. The germline V and J ends were trimmed by 7 bases and 4 bases, with 16 bases remaining between them. The CDR3 totals 14 residues. The germline gives CDR1 MDHEN, CDR2 SYDVKM. The CDR3: CASTQGKRPETQYF. The CDR3 region has the DNA TGTGCCAGCACCCAGGGTAAAAGGCCAGAGACCCAGTACTTC. Drawing the rest from reference TRBV28 and TRBJ2-5, the complete variable domain is DVKVTQSSRYLVKRTGEKVFLECVQDMDHENMFWYRQDPGLGLRLIYFSYDVKMKEKGDIPEGYSVSREKKERFSLILESASTNQTSMYLCASTQGKRPETQYFGPGTRLLVL.

The rearrangement links TRBV7-3 to TRBJ2-1; 10 nucleotides agree with TRBD2. Germline V gene sequence: CDR1 SGHTA, CDR2 FQGTGA. The CDR3 has 16 amino acids. Germline trimming cut 0 bases from V and 7 bases from J; bases unmatched to any gene: 6. Here the CDR3 DNA reads TGTGCCAGCAGCTTAACGAATAGCGGGGGGCCGAATGAGCAGTTCTTC. It encodes CASSLTNSGGPNEQFF.

This chain links TRBV7-3 with TRBJ1-1; unclear D gene. Germline CDR1 is SGHTA and CDR2 is FQGTGA. The CDR3 has 13 residues. V was cut by 5 bases and J by 0 bases, with 7 bases left in between. Here the CDR3 reads CASSQHMNTEAFF. CDR3 in DNA: TGTGCCAGCAGCCAACATATGAACACTGAAGCTTTCTTT.

The chain joins TRBV18 to TRBJ2-5; 7 bases line up with TRBD2. The germline gives CDR1 KGHSH, CDR2 LQKENI. The CDR3 loop spans 15 amino acids. J lost 5 bases, V lost 2 bases, and 8 bases had no gene match. CDR3 sequence: CASSPYGGFAETQYF. The CDR3 bases are TGTGCCAGCTCACCATACGGGGGGTTCGCGGAGACCCAGTACTTC.

The rearrangement uses TRBV19 and TRBJ1-5; D remains ambiguous. This CDR3 is built from 15 residues. V dropped 3 bases and J dropped 7 bases, with 16 bases sitting between them. Germline V gives CDR1 LNHDA, CDR2 SQIVND (reference sequence). CDR3 in amino acids: CASSILLDIGQPQHF. The CDR3 bases are TGTGCCAGTAGTATTCTCCTCGACATCGGACAGCCCCAGCATTTT.

This chain connects TRBV5-1 to TRBJ1-5; D unresolved. V lost 3 bases and J lost 6, with 16 bases in between. Germline V gives CDR1 SGHRS, CDR2 YFSETQ. This CDR3 has 15 amino acids. The DNA for the CDR3 is TGCGCCAGCAGCTCCGATGGCACCCTAGGTCAGCCCCAGCATTTT. Protein product: CASSSDGTLGQPQHF.

This clone was detected only once. This rearrangement joins TRBV19 to TRBJ1-5; D unresolved. Germline CDR1 reads LNHDA; CDR2 reads SQIVND (reference sequence). V lost 7 bases and J lost 4, with 11 bases in between. CDR3 length: 13 residues. The CDR3 loop reads CASIGFRNQPQHF. CDR3 in DNA: TGTGCCAGTATTGGTTTCCGGAATCAGCCCCAGCATTTT.

The chain uses TRBV5-1 and TRBJ1-1, with TRBD1 matching over 8 bases. This CDR3 comprises 16 residues. The V and J ends lost 0 bases and 6 bases, in that order; junction bases with no gene match: 10. Per the germline V gene, CDR1 is SGHRS and CDR2 is YFSETQ. CDR3 DNA sequence: TGCGCCAGCAGCTTGGTCTTCCGCCAGGGGGCACCTGAAGCTTTCTTT. Translation: CASSLVFRQGAPEAFF.

This clone has just one count. V and J are TRBV4-1 and TRBJ2-7, with 10 positions matching TRBD2. There are 15 residues in the CDR3. The V and J ends lost 1 base and 4 bases, in that order; junction bases with no gene match: 4. In germline, CDR1 is MGHRA, CDR2 YSYEKL. CDR3 amino acids: CASSQALAGAYEQYF. The CDR3 DNA reads TGCGCCAGCAGCCAAGCTCTAGCGGGGGCTTACGAGCAGTACTTC.

CDR3: CASSEGGLLGGYTF. The CDR3 DNA follows: TGTGCCAGCAGTGAGGGGGGGCTGCTTGGCGGCTACACCTTC. The J gene is TRBJ1-2, the V gene TRBV6-1; possibly TRBD1 for D (6 bases). With 3 bases removed from V and 8 bases from J, the gap between germline ends came to 16 bases. Per germline, CDR1 MNHNS and CDR2 SASEGT. The CDR3 spans 14 residues.

This chain uses TRBV5-1 with TRBJ1-6; tentatively, D is TRBD1 (5 bases). This CDR3 is 15 amino acids long. With 4 bases removed from V and 8 bases from J, the gap between germline ends came to 16 bases. Germline CDR1 is SGHRS and CDR2 is YFSETQ. This CDR3 reads CASSSGTSWDSPLHF. CDR3 nucleotides: TGCGCCAGCAGCAGCGGGACCAGTTGGGATTCACCCCTCCACTTT. The full variable domain, its missing parts supplied by reference TRBV5-1 and TRBJ1-6, is KAGVTQTPRYLIKTRGQQVTLSCSPISGHRSVSWYQQTPGQGLQFLFEYFSETQRNKGNFPGRFSGRQFSNSRSEMNVSTLELGDSALYLCASSSGTSWDSPLHFGNGTRLTVT.

The rearrangement joins TRBV19 to TRBJ2-4; TRBD1 matches at 7 bases. The germline gives CDR1 LNHDA, CDR2 SQIVND (reference sequence). V gave up 5 bases and J gave up 3 bases; unmatched junction bases: 19. This CDR3 spans 19 amino acids. The CDR3 DNA is TGTGCCAGTAGTGTTCCCCGGGACAGCGTCGGGACAAACAAAAACATTCAGTACTTC. This sequence encodes CASSVPRDSVGTNKNIQYF.

This chain uses TRBV3-1 (or the pseudogene TRBV3-2) with TRBJ2-3; a possible D gene is TRBD2 (5 bases). V was clipped by 8 bases and J by 2 bases, with 17 bases between them. Germline V lookup: CDR1 LGHDT, CDR2 YNNKEL (reference sequence). The length of the CDR3 is 15 residues. Written as DNA, the CDR3 is TGTGCCAGCTCCCGACGGGATGAATACACAGATACGCAGTATTTT. Translating it yields CASSRRDEYTDTQYF.

This clone came up once. This sequence joins TRBV6-1 and TRBJ1-6, with D hard to call. Trimming removed 2 bases at V and 7 bases at J, with 12 bases between. The CDR3 spans 15 residues. CDR1 is MNHNS and CDR2 is SASEGT in the germline V gene. This CDR3 reads CASSESNRYNSPLHF. CDR3 nucleotides: TGTGCCAGCAGTGAATCTAATAGATACAATTCACCCCTCCACTTT.

V gene TRBV4-1 combines with J gene TRBJ1-5; D is perhaps TRBD1 (5 bases). Germline V gene lookup returns CDR1 MGHRA and CDR2 YSYEKL. Trimming took off 0 bases at V and 4 bases at J, with 16 bases between the two ends. The CDR3 runs to 17 residues. The DNA of the CDR3 is TGCGCCAGCAGCCAAGATCTGAGTTTGGGGGGAAATCAGCCCCAGCATTTT. This sequence encodes CASSQDLSLGGNQPQHF.

The rearrangement uses TRBV27 and TRBJ2-5; weak D call: TRBD1 (6 bases). Deletions cut 2 bases from V and 4 bases from J, with 14 bases between. The CDR3 is made up of 15 amino acids. CDR1 is MNHEY, CDR2 SMNVEV, per germline (reference sequence). In nucleotides, the CDR3 is TGTGCCAGCAGTTTAACCGGACAGCCATTAGAGACCCAGTACTTC. The encoded protein is CASSLTGQPLETQYF.

The chain combines TRBV5-1 with TRBJ1-1; 7 nucleotides align to TRBD1. The CDR3 length is 14 residues. V lost 0 bases, J lost 5 bases, and 4 bases stayed unmatched. Germline V CDR1 and CDR2: SGHRS, YFSETQ. The CDR3: CASSLEQGRTEAFF. The DNA for the CDR3 is TGCGCCAGCAGCTTGGAACAGGGGAGGACTGAAGCTTTCTTT.